Shown below are 11 T cell receptor beta chains from a single sample sequenced in a study of tumor-infiltrating lymphocytes in primary liver carcinoma. Co-extraction yielded RNA and DNA from around 20-30 mg of unsorted bulk tissue. Making TCR beta cDNA involved approximately 480 ng total RNA and a constant-region primer. Each TCR beta library was derived from three nested multiplex PCR rounds that employed slightly modified ARM-PCR. Two initial PCR rounds of around 10 cycles each paired TRBV1-TRBV30 forward primers with a C-beta reverse primer. MiXCR, run by TCRdb on the multiplex PCR reads, gives a single entry per CDR3 protein. This table holds more than 75,000 distinct CDR3 sequences, 65% to 80% found once. Sequenced sample: liver tumor tissue from sampling region 1. Regarding subset: tumor region T1, superior pole. These receptors came from a man in his forties or fifties with primary liver carcinoma and hepatitis B virus infection.

This clonotype was detected only a few times. V usage is TRBV6-2 or TRBV6-3 and J usage is TRBJ2-1, with 10 bases lining up with TRBD2. With 2 bases clipped from V and 6 bases from J, the junction kept 19 bases outside the gene matches. This CDR3 comprises 20 residues. Germline V gives CDR1 MNHEY, CDR2 SVGEGT. CDR3 bases: TGTGCCAGCAGTTACGAGGAAGGGGGAATTAGCGGGAGGCCGAGCAATGAGCAGTTCTTC. This translates into CASSYEEGGISGRPSNEQFF.

Note on this clonotype: Compared with germline, one end of the junction differs, possibly owing to a read error. The chain has TRBV4-2 and TRBJ1-5; no firm D call. Germline values: CDR1 LGHNA, CDR2 YNFKEQ. CDR3 length equals 16 residues. The CDR3 DNA sequence: TGTGCCAGCAGGCAAGATGGGCTACAGCCGAATCAGCCCCAACATTTT. Translation: CASRQDGLQPNQPQHF.

Comment on this clonotype: The junction shows a germline mismatch at one end, possibly a read error. This chain uses TRBV6-5 with TRBJ1-2; D might be TRBD1 (5 bases). Germline CDR1 reads MNHEY; CDR2 reads SVGAGI. The CDR3 is made up of 15 amino acids. The CDR3 loop is CASSYLGPKGNGYIF. In DNA, the CDR3 is TGTGCCAGCAGTTACTTGGGACCCAAGGGGAATGGCTACATCTTC.

A word on this clonotype: The junction departs from the called germline gene at one end, perhaps through a read error. V usage is TRBV10-2 and J usage is TRBJ1-4; D unclear. Germline values: CDR1 WSHSY, CDR2 SAAADI. The CDR3 extends over 17 amino acids. The CDR3 DNA follows: TGCGCCAGCGGCAGAAGGAGTCTCCAAGTAACTAATGGAAAACTGTTTTTT. Protein: CASGRRSLQVTNGKLFF.

V is TRBV10-1 and J is TRBJ2-2; a weak D match, TRBD2 (6 bases). V was clipped by 2 bases and J by 16 bases, with 17 bases between them. The CDR3 is 13 amino acids. Germline loops: CDR1 WNHNN, CDR2 SYGVQD (reference sequence). CDR3 sequence reads: CASSELAPEDPFF. CDR3 nucleotide sequence: TGCGCCAGCAGTGAGCTAGCGCCGGAGGATCCGTTTTTT.

Note on this clonotype: This clone may be a read error of a much larger clone one base away. This sequence joins TRBV2 and TRBJ2-7, with 7 bases that match TRBD2. The germline gives CDR1 SNHLY, CDR2 FYNNEI. The CDR3 contains 15 residues. Unmatched junction bases numbered 14, after V lost 6 bases and J lost 6 bases. CDR3 residues: CASSPTSVSKGEQYF. CDR3 nucleotides: TGTGCCAGCAGCCCTACTAGCGTGAGTAAAGGCGAGCAGTACTTC.

About this clonotype itself: This may be a read error, as it is one base from a much larger clone. The chain recombines TRBV10-3 with TRBJ1-4; D not certain. Germline V CDR1 and CDR2: ENHRY, SYGVKD. CDR3 size: 13 residues. Written as DNA, the CDR3 is TGTGTCATCAGTGCGAACCCCGAGGAAAAACTGTTTTTT. It specifies CVISANPEEKLFF.

This clonotype was observed a few times. The rearrangement links TRBV27 to TRBJ1-5; no clear D. The CDR3 sequence is 13 residues long. Trimming took off 2 bases at V and 7 bases at J, with 9 bases between the two ends. Germline CDR1 and CDR2: MNHEY and SMNVEV (reference sequence). The CDR3 DNA reads as TGTGCCAGCAGTTTAGAGGTTAGGCAGCCCCAGCATTTT. Its translation is CASSLEVRQPQHF.

As concerns this clonotype: It is unclear where the CDR3 begins or ends on the DNA, so no DNA is shown, and the CDR3 is as TCRdb lists it. This chain uses TRBV7-8 with TRBJ2-1; the D call TRBD1 from the table was never checked on the DNA. A total of 13 residues make up the CDR3, ends included. Germline-derived CDR1 and CDR2 are SGHVS and FQNEAQ. This CDR3 is CASVGQGSDEHFF.

As regards this clonotype: An end of the junction differs from the germline gene, which may be a read error. This sequence joins TRBV4-1 and TRBJ2-1; D is undetermined. This CDR3 region has 15 residues. Germline V lookup: CDR1 MGHRA, CDR2 YSYEKL. The CDR3 loop is CDSSPPLGPYNGRFF. CDR3 DNA: TGCGACAGCAGCCCACCTCTCGGGCCCTACAATGGGCGGTTCTTC.

Note on this clonotype: The CDR3 end shows no conserved phenylalanine or tryptophan, and so a read error is likely. CDR3 DNA: TGTGCCTGCAGTCCCTCCTCGACCACCCTCACAAATACGCAGTATCTT. It codes for CACSPSSTTLTNTQYL. This rearrangement joins TRBV6-2 or TRBV6-3 to TRBJ2-3; D remains unclear. Germline V gives CDR1 MNHEY, CDR2 SVGEGT. The CDR3 runs 16 residues.